The clone carrying this TCR beta chain was picked up a small number of times. Building the TCR beta libraries relied on iRepertoire HTBI primers, and CDR3 regions underwent Arm-PCR. MiXCR was run by TCRdb on the multiplex PCR reads, yielding one entry per CDR3 protein. The sample consists of a few hundred thousand distinct CDR3 sequences, around a quarter of them appearing once. These data belong to a study of regulatory T cells in long-lasting Graves disease. Time point defined: persistent/refractory GD, antithyroid drugs over 5 years with positive TRAb. There was RNA extracted from PBMCs, and the TCR library was made from it. The CDR3 spans 15 residues. Germline lookup yields CDR1 SGHRS and CDR2 YFSETQ. V was cut by 0 bases and J by 1 base, with 10 bases left in between.

The receptor comes from a female donor with Graves disease. The material was peripheral blood mononuclear cells (PBMCs), obtained when the disease was refractory, from a patient treated with antithyroid drugs. This chain joins TRBV5-1 and TRBJ1-1, with D unclear. The CDR3 loop reads CASSLDVGSNTEAFF. Here the CDR3 DNA reads TGCGCCAGCAGCTTGGACGTCGGTTCGAACACTGAAGCTTTCTTT. Together with reference TRBV5-1 and TRBJ1-1, the CDR3 gives the full variable domain: KAGVTQTPRYLIKTRGQQVTLSCSPISGHRSVSWYQQTPGQGLQFLFEYFSETQRNKGNFPGRFSGRQFSNSRSEMNVSTLELGDSALYLCASSLDVGSNTEAFFGQGTRLTVV.